What follows describes a single T cell receptor (beta chain). Generated by immunoSEQ multiplex PCR, the TCRdb table keeps only in-frame clones and is missing some. The table has roughly 91,000 clones, about 90% seen once. This record comes from a study of OX40 agonist ivuxolimab in advanced cancers. The overall study: The patients' treatment was ivuxolimab, an agonistic anti-OX40 (CD134) antibody. Three patients, one with hepatocellular carcinoma and two with cutaneous melanoma, achieved partial responses.

This CDR3 has 15 amino acids. V was pared by 3 bases and J by 4 bases, with 10 bases between. CDR1 KGHSH and CDR2 LQKENI come from the germline V gene. The chain has TRBV18 and TRBJ2-6, with D perhaps being TRBD1 or TRBD2 (5 bases each). The source was CD4+ or CD8+ T cells sorted from blood, collected in a trial of the OX40 agonist ivuxolimab. The sequence derives from an adult with an advanced solid tumor such as melanoma, head and neck, liver or kidney cancer. The CDR3 DNA reads as TGTGCCAGCTCACCGCCATGGGGGGGGGCCAACGTCCTGACTTTC. Protein product: CASSPPWGGANVLTF.